Described below is a single T cell receptor beta chain sequence and its context. The CDR3 covers 14 residues. Unmatched junction bases numbered 7, after V lost 0 bases and J lost 10 bases. Per the germline V gene, CDR1 is SGHRS and CDR2 is YFSETQ. Treatment of patients with chemo-refractory metastatic non-small-cell lung cancer consisted of focal radiation plus CTLA-4 blockade with ipilimumab. Measured with immunoSEQ multiplex PCR; TCRdb has only the in-frame clones, and not every one. Here the sample spans approximately 95,000 clones, roughly four fifths being singletons. This entry is derived from a study of radiotherapy plus CTLA-4 blockade in lung cancer.

This chain links TRBV5-1 with TRBJ2-1, with 7 bases aligning to TRBD2. The source material was peripheral blood, sampled from a patient treated with radiotherapy plus ipilimumab. The source of this sequence is a human donor with non-small cell lung cancer who had a partial response to radiotherapy plus ipilimumab. CDR3 nucleotides: TGCGCCAGCAGCTTGGGGGCGGCTAGCGGCGAGCAGTTCTTC. Encoded protein: CASSLGAASGEQFF.